This T cell receptor (beta chain) appears in the sequencing data of a study of technical replicates of blood from a few donors. The CDR3 length is 19 residues. Trimming took 7 bases from V and 7 from J; bases not matched to a gene: 22. From germline, CDR1 is MNHEY and CDR2 SMNVEV (reference sequence). Clones were read by immunoSEQ multiplex PCR, and TCRdb kept only the in-frame ones, dropping some. The table shows some 70,000 clones, with just under 95% occurring only once. This receptor was identified in a human donor in good health. What was sequenced was T cells isolated from PBMCs. The chain joins TRBV27 to TRBJ1-5; 10 bases map to TRBD1. In DNA form, the CDR3 reads TGTGCCAGCATGCTATCTCCGGGACAGGGGACGTTTGGTAAGCAGCCCCAGCATTTT. Protein: CASMLSPGQGTFGKQPQHF.